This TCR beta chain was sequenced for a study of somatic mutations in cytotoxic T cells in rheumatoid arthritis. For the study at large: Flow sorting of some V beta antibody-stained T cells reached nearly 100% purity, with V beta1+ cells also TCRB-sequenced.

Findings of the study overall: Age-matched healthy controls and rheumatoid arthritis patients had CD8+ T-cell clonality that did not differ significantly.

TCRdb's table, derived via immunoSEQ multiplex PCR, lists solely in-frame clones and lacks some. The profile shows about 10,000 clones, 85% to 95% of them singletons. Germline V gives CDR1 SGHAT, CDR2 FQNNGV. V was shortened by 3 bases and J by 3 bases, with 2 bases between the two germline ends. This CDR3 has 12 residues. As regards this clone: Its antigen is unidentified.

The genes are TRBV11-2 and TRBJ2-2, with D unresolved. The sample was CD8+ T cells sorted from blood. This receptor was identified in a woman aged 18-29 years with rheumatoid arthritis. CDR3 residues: CASSFDTGELFF. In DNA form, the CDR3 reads TGTGCCAGCAGCTTCGACACCGGGGAGCTGTTTTTT.